This T cell receptor beta chain was documented in a study of cytomegalovirus exposure and HLA in healthy donors. Overall study: An early release of data contained 80 million to 85 million unique TCRs, which came from HLA-typed donors.

CDR3 size: 13 residues. Germline lookup yields CDR1 SGDLS and CDR2 YYNGEE. Losses at the gene ends were 5 bases for V and 2 bases for J; bases not matched to a gene: 1. The PCR had 60 Vbeta and 13 Jbeta primers. Sequenced by immunoSEQ multiplex PCR; TCRdb stores in-frame clones only, minus some. The sample has about 200,000 clones; roughly 85% are singletons. The rearrangement uses TRBV9 and TRBJ1-5; 7 bases match TRBD1. Sequenced: PBMCs. This TCR came from a male donor in good health and CMV-seronegative. The CDR3 bases are TGTGCCAGCAGTACAGGGGGCAATCAGCCCCAGCATTTT. This encodes CASSTGGNQPQHF.